What follows are 10 T cell receptor beta chains derived from one specimen sequenced in a study of a mutant IDH1 vaccine in newly diagnosed glioma. Measured with immunoSEQ multiplex PCR; TCRdb has only the in-frame clones, and not every one. This table holds about 27,000 clones, less than 85% found once. These TCRs' antigens remain unknown. Time point described: week 35, safety follow-up. Doses consisted of 300 ug of mutant IDH1 20-mer peptide each, paired with topical imiquimod. Here the sequenced sample was PBMCs, taken from a glioma patient whose treatment included an IDH1 peptide vaccine. The receptors stem from a man aged 25-40 years with glioma.

This chain links TRBV27 with TRBJ2-7; TRBD2 is a possible D gene (7 bases). The V end was cut by 7 bases, the J end by 4 bases, with 20 bases between. Germline loops: CDR1 MNHEY, CDR2 SMNVEV (reference sequence). The CDR3 is 15 residues long. The DNA of the CDR3 is TGTGCCAGCAATCGGGCGGGAGAGGGGGTTTACGAGCAGTACTTC. Its translation: CASNRAGEGVYEQYF.

V gene TRBV6-8 combines with J gene TRBJ1-3; no reliable D call. Germline values: CDR1 MNHGY, CDR2 SAAAGT. The CDR3 spans 16 residues. V lost 4 bases and J 3 bases, leaving 16 bases between the germline ends. CDR3 sequence (DNA): TGTGCCAGCAGTTCTGAGGGCCCGGGAGGTGGAAACACCATATATTTT. Its translation is CASSSEGPGGGNTIYF.

The chain uses TRBV18 and TRBJ2-4, with D possibly being TRBD1 or TRBD2 (7 bases each). V gave up 0 bases and J gave up 8 bases, with 14 bases separating them. The CDR3 runs to 15 residues. CDR1 and CDR2 (germline): KGHSH, LQKENI. This CDR3 reads CASSPPFAGGDIQYF. The CDR3 coding sequence is TGTGCCAGCTCACCACCGTTCGCAGGGGGGGACATTCAGTACTTC.

V usage is TRBV2 and J usage is TRBJ2-5, with 10 nucleotides matching TRBD2. The V gene end was trimmed by 2 bases and the J gene end by 4 bases; junction bases not matched to a gene: 7. CDR1 SNHLY and CDR2 FYNNEI come from the germline V gene. There are 16 residues in the CDR3. CDR3 protein: CASSEMSGGAAETQYF. The CDR3 bases are TGTGCCAGCAGTGAAATGAGCGGGGGGGCCGCAGAGACCCAGTACTTC. Together with reference TRBV2 and TRBJ2-5, the CDR3 gives the full variable domain: EPEVTQTPSHQVTQMGQEVILRCVPISNHLYFYWYRQILGQKVEFLVSFYNNEISEKSEIFDDQFSVERPDGSNFTLKIRSTKLEDSAMYFCASSEMSGGAAETQYFGPGTRLLVL.

CDR3 nucleotides: TGTGCCAGCAGCCTCGGACTAGCGGGGCGCAATGAGCAGTTCTTC. This encodes CASSLGLAGRNEQFF. The genes are TRBV7-3 and TRBJ2-1, with 12 bases aligning to TRBD2. Trimming cost V 5 bases and J 6 bases; bases outside gene matches: 5. CDR1 is SGHTA, CDR2 FQGTGA, per germline. The CDR3 contains 15 residues. Based on the CDR3 plus reference TRBV7-3 and TRBJ2-1, the full variable domain is GAGVSQTPSNKVTEKGKYVELRCDPISGHTALYWYRQSLGQGPEFLIYFQGTGAADDSGLPNDRFFAVRPEGSVSTLKIQRTERGDSAVYLCASSLGLAGRNEQFFGPGTRLTVL.

This sequence joins TRBV30 and TRBJ1-2; D remains ambiguous. Per germline, CDR1 GTSNPN and CDR2 SVGIG (reference sequence). This CDR3 is 16 amino acids long. Trimming shortened V by 3 bases and J by 2 bases, and 19 bases separated the two germline ends. Here the CDR3 reads CAWSPIGRRDNYGYTF. In DNA, the CDR3 is TGTGCCTGGAGCCCCATCGGCAGACGCGACAACTATGGCTACACCTTC.

The genes are TRBV28 and TRBJ1-2, with 8 nucleotides matching TRBD1. J gave up 1 base and V 5 bases, and 15 bases lay outside the gene matches. The length of the CDR3 is 18 residues. Germline V gene sequence: CDR1 MDHEN, CDR2 SYDVKM. The CDR3 loop is CASSPPGTGIRRNYGYTF. The CDR3 bases are TGTGCCAGCAGTCCCCCCGGGACAGGCATCCGGCGTAACTATGGCTACACCTTC.

This clone was counted only a few times. The chain employs TRBV6-6 and TRBJ1-5; no reliable D call. Trimming took off 2 bases at V and 7 bases at J, with 9 bases between the two ends. Per the germline V gene, CDR1 is MNHNY and CDR2 is SVGAGI (reference sequence). This CDR3 contains 13 residues. The CDR3 DNA follows: TGTGCCAGCAGTTACGGGGAGGAACAGCCCCAGCATTTT. Protein: CASSYGEEQPQHF.

The chain is built from TRBV28 and TRBJ1-4; D ambiguous. This CDR3 is built from 13 residues. CDR1 MDHEN and CDR2 SYDVKM come from the germline V gene. Trimming cost V 1 base and J 14 bases, with 14 bases left between them. CDR3 amino acids: CASSLSATARLFF. As DNA, the CDR3 is TGTGCCAGCAGTTTATCAGCCACGGCGCGGCTGTTTTTT.

The chain is built from TRBV5-1 and TRBJ1-2; 8 bases line up with TRBD1. After removal of 0 bases from V and 7 bases from J, the junction contained 5 bases not matched to a gene. CDR1 and CDR2 from the germline V gene are SGHRS and YFSETQ. CDR3 length: 14 residues. The CDR3 DNA is TGCGCCAGCAGCTTGGACAGGGGGAACGGTGGCTACACCTTC. Translating gives CASSLDRGNGGYTF.